A single sample gave rise to the 8 T cell receptor beta chains below, sequenced in a study of cytomegalovirus exposure and HLA in healthy donors. Researchers ran the PCR with 60 Vbeta and 13 Jbeta primers. Here immunoSEQ multiplex PCR was the method, and the copy in TCRdb shows in-frame clones only, minus some. The data contain 130,000 or so clones, about three quarters of them singletons. Sequences were obtained from PBMCs. Source of these receptors: a woman between 18 and 30 years old in good health and CMV-seronegative.

The chain is built from TRBV5-1 and TRBJ2-1; 7 nucleotides align to TRBD1. Per germline, CDR1 SGHRS and CDR2 YFSETQ. The CDR3 covers 17 residues. V was clipped by 3 bases and J by 6 bases; unmatched bases: 15. The CDR3 spells CASSSRTDRESLNEQFF. Written as DNA, the CDR3 is TGCGCCAGCAGCTCCCGGACCGACAGGGAGAGCCTCAATGAGCAGTTCTTC.

This clone was counted only a few times. The rearrangement links TRBV7-2 to TRBJ1-2; D is uncertain. Trimming took off 0 bases at V and 8 bases at J, with 13 bases between the two ends. CDR1 is SGHTA and CDR2 is FQGNSA in the germline V gene. The length of the CDR3 is 14 residues. CDR3 coding DNA: TGTGCCAGCAGCTTAGCGGGCCGGGGAGAAGGCTACACCTTC. It is translated as CASSLAGRGEGYTF.

This rearrangement joins TRBV10-3 to TRBJ1-2, with D tentatively TRBD1 (6 bases). Looked up from germline, CDR1 is ENHRY and CDR2 is SYGVKD. This CDR3 has 18 amino acids. The germline V and J ends were trimmed by 2 bases and 4 bases, with 23 bases remaining between them. The CDR3 nucleotides read TGTGCCATCAGTGAGAGGGCTACAGGGTACCGTGTGGTCTATGGCTACACCTTC. Translated: CAISERATGYRVVYGYTF.

This clone was found a few times. The V and J genes are TRBV10-3 and TRBJ2-2; 10 bases fit TRBD2. J was trimmed by 7 bases and V by 6 bases; bases with no gene match: 11. CDR1 is ENHRY and CDR2 is SYGVKD in the germline V gene. The CDR3 is 16 residues long. The chain's CDR3 is CAISPGSGRASGELFF. Here the CDR3 DNA reads TGTGCCATCAGCCCGGGGAGCGGGAGGGCCAGCGGGGAGCTGTTTTTT.

The chain is built from TRBV4-2 and TRBJ2-2; TRBD2 agrees at 11 bases. The germline CDR1 and CDR2 sequences are LGHNA and YNFKEQ. The CDR3 runs to 15 residues. Trimming at V came to 4 bases and at J to 7 bases, leaving 5 bases not matched to a gene. Written as DNA, the CDR3 is TGTGCCAGCAGCCGGCTAGCGGGAGGTAGCGGGGAGCTGTTTTTT. This codes for CASSRLAGGSGELFF.

The genes are TRBV7-6 and TRBJ2-7, with D hard to call. Trimming took off 1 base at V and 5 bases at J, with 15 bases between the two ends. CDR1 is SGHVS, CDR2 FNYEAQ, per germline. There are 15 residues in the CDR3. This chain's CDR3 is CASSLDAGQYNEQYF. The CDR3 DNA reads TGTGCCAGCAGCTTAGATGCAGGCCAGTATAACGAGCAGTACTTC.

The V and J genes are TRBV9 and TRBJ2-5; TRBD2 is a possible D gene (5 bases). The CDR3 extends over 13 amino acids. Trimming took 4 bases from V and 2 from J, leaving 9 bases between them. CDR1 and CDR2 (germline): SGDLS, YYNGEE. Written as DNA, the CDR3 is TGTGCCAGCAGCTCGGGAACACAAGAGACCCAGTACTTC. It codes for CASSSGTQETQYF.

CDR3 sequence (DNA): TGTGCCTGGAGTCAGGGGGTAGAGCAGTTCTTC. This translates into CAWSQGVEQFF. The rearrangement joins TRBV30 to TRBJ2-1, with 7 bases that match TRBD1. Germline V gene data show CDR1 as GTSNPN and CDR2 as SVGIG (reference sequence). This CDR3 is built from 11 residues. V lost 2 bases to trimming and J lost 10 bases; unmatched junction nucleotides: 2.